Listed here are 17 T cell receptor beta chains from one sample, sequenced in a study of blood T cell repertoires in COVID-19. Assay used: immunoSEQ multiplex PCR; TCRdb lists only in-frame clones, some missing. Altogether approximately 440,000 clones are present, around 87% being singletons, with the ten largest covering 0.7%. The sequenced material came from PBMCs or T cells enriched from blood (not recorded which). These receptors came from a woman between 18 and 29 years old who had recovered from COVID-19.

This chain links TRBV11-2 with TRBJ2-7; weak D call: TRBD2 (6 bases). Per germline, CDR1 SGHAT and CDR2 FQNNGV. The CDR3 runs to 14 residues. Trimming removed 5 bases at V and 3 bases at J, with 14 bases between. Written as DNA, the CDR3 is TGTGCCAGCAGCAGGCTCCGGGAGATCTACGAGCAGTACTTC. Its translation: CASSRLREIYEQYF.

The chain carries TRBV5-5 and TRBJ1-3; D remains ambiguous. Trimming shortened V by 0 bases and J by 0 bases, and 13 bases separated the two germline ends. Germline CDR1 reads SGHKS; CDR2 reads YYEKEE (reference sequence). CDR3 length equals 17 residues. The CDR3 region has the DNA TGTGCCAGCAGCTTGGATACCGGGGTTTCCTCTGGAAACACCATATATTTT. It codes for CASSLDTGVSSGNTIYF.

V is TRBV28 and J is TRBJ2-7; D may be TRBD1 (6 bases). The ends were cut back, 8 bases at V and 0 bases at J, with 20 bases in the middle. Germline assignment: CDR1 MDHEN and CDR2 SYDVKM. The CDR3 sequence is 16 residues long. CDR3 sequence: CASPPVGQQFSYEQYF. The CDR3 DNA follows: TGTGCCAGCCCCCCCGTAGGACAGCAGTTCTCCTACGAGCAGTACTTC.

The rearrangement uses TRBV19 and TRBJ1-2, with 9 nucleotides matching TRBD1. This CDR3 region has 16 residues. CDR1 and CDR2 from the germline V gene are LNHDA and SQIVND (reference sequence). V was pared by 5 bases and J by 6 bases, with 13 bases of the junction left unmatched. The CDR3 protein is CASSFIPGTGLDGYTF. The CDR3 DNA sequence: TGTGCCAGTAGTTTTATTCCCGGGACAGGGTTAGATGGCTACACCTTC. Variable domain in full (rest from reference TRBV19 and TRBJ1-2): DGGITQSPKYLFRKEGQNVTLSCEQNLNHDAMYWYRQDPGQGLRLIYYSQIVNDFQKGDIAEGYSVSREKKESFPLTVTSAQKNPTAFYLCASSFIPGTGLDGYTFGSGTRLTVV.

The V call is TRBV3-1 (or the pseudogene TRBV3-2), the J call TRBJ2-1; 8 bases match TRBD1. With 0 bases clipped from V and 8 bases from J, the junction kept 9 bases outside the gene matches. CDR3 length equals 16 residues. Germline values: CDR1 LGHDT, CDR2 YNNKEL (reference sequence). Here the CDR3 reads CASSQDWQGAVYEQFF. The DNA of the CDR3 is TGTGCCAGCAGCCAAGATTGGCAGGGGGCGGTTTATGAGCAGTTCTTC.

The CDR3 protein is CSATGAIAKNIQYF. CDR3 coding DNA: TGCAGCGCGACAGGGGCAATAGCCAAAAACATTCAGTACTTC. V usage is TRBV29-1 and J usage is TRBJ2-4; 8 bases are a match to TRBD1. Germline V gene data show CDR1 as SQVTM and CDR2 as ANQGSEA. V trimming: 7 bases; J trimming: 0 bases; junction bases outside the gene matches: 5. The CDR3 is 14 amino acids.

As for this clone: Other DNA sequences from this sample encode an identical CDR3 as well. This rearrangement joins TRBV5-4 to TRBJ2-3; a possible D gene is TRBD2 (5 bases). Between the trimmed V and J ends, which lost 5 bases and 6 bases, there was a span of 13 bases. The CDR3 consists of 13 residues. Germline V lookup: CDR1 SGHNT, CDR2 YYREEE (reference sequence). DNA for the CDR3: TGTGCCAGCAGTTTCGACCGAGGGGATACGCAGTATTTT. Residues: CASSFDRGDTQYF.

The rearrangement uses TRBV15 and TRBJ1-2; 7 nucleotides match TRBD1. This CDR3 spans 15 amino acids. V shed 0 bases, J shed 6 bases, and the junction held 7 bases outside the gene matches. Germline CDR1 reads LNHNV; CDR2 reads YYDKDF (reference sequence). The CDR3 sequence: CATSREPTTGDGYTF. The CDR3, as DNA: TGTGCCACCAGCAGAGAGCCCACCACAGGGGATGGCTACACCTTC.

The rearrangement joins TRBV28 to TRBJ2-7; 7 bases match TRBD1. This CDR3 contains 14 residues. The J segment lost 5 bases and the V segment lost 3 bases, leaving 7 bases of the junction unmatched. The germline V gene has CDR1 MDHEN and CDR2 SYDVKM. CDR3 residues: CASSFTTGVDEQYF. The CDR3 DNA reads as TGTGCCAGCAGTTTTACCACAGGGGTTGACGAGCAGTACTTC.

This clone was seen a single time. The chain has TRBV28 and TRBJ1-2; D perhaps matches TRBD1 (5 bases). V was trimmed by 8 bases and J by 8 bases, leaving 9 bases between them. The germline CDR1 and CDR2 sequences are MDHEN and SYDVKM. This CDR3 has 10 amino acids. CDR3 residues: CASQGCGYTF. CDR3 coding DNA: TGTGCCAGCCAGGGCTGCGGCTACACCTTC.

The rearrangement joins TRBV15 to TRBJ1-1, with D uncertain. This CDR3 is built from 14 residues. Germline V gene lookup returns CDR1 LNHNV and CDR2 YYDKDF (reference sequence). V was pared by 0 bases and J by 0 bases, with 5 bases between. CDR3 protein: CATSRERVNTEAFF. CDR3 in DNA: TGTGCCACCAGCAGAGAGAGGGTGAACACTGAAGCTTTCTTT.

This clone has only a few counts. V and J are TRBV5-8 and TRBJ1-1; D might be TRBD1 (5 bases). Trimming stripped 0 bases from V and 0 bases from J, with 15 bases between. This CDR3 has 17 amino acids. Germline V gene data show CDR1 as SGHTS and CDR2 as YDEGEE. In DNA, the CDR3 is TGTGCCAGCAGCTTGGAAAGGGGAGGAGGGATGAACACTGAAGCTTTCTTT. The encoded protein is CASSLERGGGMNTEAFF. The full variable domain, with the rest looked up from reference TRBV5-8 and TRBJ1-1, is EAGVTQSPTHLIKTRGQQATLRCSPISGHTSVYWYQQALGLGLQFLLWYDEGEERNRGNFPPRFSGRQFPNYSSELNVNALELEDSALYLCASSLERGGGMNTEAFFGQGTRLTVV.

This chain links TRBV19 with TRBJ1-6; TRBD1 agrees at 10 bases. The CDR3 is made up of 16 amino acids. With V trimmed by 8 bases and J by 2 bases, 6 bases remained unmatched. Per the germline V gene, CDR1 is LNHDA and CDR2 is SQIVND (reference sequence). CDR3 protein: CASGDRGRPYNSPLHF. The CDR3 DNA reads TGTGCCAGTGGTGACAGGGGGCGCCCCTATAATTCACCCCTCCACTTT.

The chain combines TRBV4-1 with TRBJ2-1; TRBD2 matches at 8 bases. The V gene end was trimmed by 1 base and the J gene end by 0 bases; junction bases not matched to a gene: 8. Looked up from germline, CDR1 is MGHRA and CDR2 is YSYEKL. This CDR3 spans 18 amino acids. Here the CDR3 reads CASSQVGQRGSSYNEQFF. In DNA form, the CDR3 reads TGCGCCAGCAGCCAAGTTGGCCAGCGGGGGTCCTCCTACAATGAGCAGTTCTTC.

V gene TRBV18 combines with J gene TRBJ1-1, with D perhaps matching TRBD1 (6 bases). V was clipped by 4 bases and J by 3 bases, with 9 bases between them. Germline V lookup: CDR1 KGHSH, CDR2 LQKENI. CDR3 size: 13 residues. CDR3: CASSRAGDTEAFF. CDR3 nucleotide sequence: TGTGCCAGCTCACGGGCAGGGGACACTGAAGCTTTCTTT.

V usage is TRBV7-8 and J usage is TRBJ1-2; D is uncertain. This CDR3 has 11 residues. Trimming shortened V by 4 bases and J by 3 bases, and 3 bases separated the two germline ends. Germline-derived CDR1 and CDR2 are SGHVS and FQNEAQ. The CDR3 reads CASSSDYGYTF. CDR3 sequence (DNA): TGTGCCAGCAGCTCGGACTATGGCTACACCTTC.

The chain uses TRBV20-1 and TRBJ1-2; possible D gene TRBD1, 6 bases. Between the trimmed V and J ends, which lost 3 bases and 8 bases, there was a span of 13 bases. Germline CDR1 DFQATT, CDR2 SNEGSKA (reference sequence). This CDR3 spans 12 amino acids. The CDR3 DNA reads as TGCAGTGCTAGTATTGCAGGGGTAGGCTACACCTTC. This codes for CSASIAGVGYTF.